This TCR beta chain was retrieved from a study of CD8 T cells in ankylosing spondylitis. Germline loops: CDR1 DFQATT, CDR2 SNEGSKA (reference sequence). The CDR3 totals 14 residues. The ends were cut back, 3 bases at V and 1 base at J, with 13 bases in the middle. Details on this clonotype: Antigen: not known.

Using quantitative 5'-RACE with molecular barcodes, the authors made TCR beta libraries. Via MiXCR, TCRdb re-called the 5' RACE reads, giving one row per CDR3 protein. The table has some 800,000 distinct CDR3 sequences, 12% seen once. Overall study findings and caveats: Significant enrichment of disease-linked clones was reportedly seen in matched ankylosing spondylitis synovial fluid. Ankylosing spondylitis blood appeared to be characterized by a TCR beta motif of roughly eight highly homologous variants. Clones linked with disease were CD8+ and fairly uncommon in the peripheral blood.

This receptor was obtained from a male donor with ankylosing spondylitis. The chain uses TRBV20-1 and TRBJ2-7, with a tentative D call TRBD2 (5 bases). The sample comprised blood, either unsorted or a sorted T cell fraction (not recorded which). CDR3 nucleotide sequence: TGCAGTGCTAGCCCTAGAAGGAGGTCCTACGAGCAGTACTTC. Translating it yields CSASPRRRSYEQYF.